A selection of T cell receptor beta chains follows, all from one sample in a study of T-cell memory formation after mild COVID-19. MiXCR, applied by TCRdb to the 5' RACE reads, yields one record per CDR3 protein. This table holds hundreds of thousands of distinct CDR3 sequences, 15% found once. Sequencing was carried out using PBMCs or a T cell subset sorted from them (not recorded which). These TCRs come from an adult woman who had mild COVID-19 (a few samples of this study predate the infection). Cell type and time point are not known. The CDR3 runs from the conserved cysteine through the conserved F or W. D genes are given only for firm matches. A row's size may be missing; if present it is once, few, many or a size class.

v_call,clone_size,j_call,d_call,cdr3_nt,cdr3_aa
TRBV5-1,many,TRBJ1-1,NA,TGCGCCAGCAGCTTGGTTGGGGGAGGAATGAACACTGAAGCTTTCTTT,CASSLVGGGMNTEAFF
TRBV20-1,NA,TRBJ2-7,NA,TGCAGTGTTCGCCCCGGGACAACCTACGAGCAGTACTTC,CSVRPGTTYEQYF
TRBV29-1,few,TRBJ2-7,NA,TGCAGCGTTGGTGGGGGCGCAAGCTCCTACGAGCAGTACTTC,CSVGGGASSYEQYF
TRBV12-3/TRBV12-4,few,TRBJ2-7,NA,TGTGCCAGCAGCGGAAGAGGGTTCGAGCAGTACTTC,CASSGRGFEQYF
TRBV7-2,NA,TRBJ2-7,TRBD2,TGTGCCAGCAGCTTCGGCGGGAGCCAAACCTACGAGCAGTACTTC,CASSFGGSQTYEQYF
TRBV12-3/TRBV12-4,NA,TRBJ1-3,NA,TGTGCCAGCAGTTTATATCTTCTCAGCTCTGGAAACACCATATATTTT,CASSLYLLSSGNTIYF
TRBV5-1,few,TRBJ1-2,NA,TGCGCCAGTTACAGGGATTTTGGCTATGGCTACACCTTC,CASYRDFGYGYTF
TRBV10-2,few,TRBJ1-1,NA,TGCGCCAGCAGTGAGTGGCCGGGAGCAGAAGCTTTCTTT,CASSEWPGAEAFF
TRBV5-1,many,TRBJ2-1,NA,TGCGCCAGCAGCTTGGCCGGGGGAGGTCAGAATGAGCAGTTCTTC,CASSLAGGGQNEQFF
TRBV18,many,TRBJ1-1,TRBD1,TGTGCCAGCCATGTAACAGGGGGGGCTGAAGCTTTCTTT,CASHVTGGAEAFF
TRBV15,few,TRBJ2-3,NA,TGTGCCACCAGCAGAGATATCCGGAACACAGATACGCAGTATTTT,CATSRDIRNTDTQYF
TRBV27,NA,TRBJ2-7,NA,TGTGCCAGCAGTCCCTCGGGGCTTTTCGAGCAGTACTTC,CASSPSGLFEQYF
TRBV7-2,NA,TRBJ2-7,NA,TGTGCCAGCAGCTTAGGGATCGAAGGTGTGCAGTACTTC,CASSLGIEGVQYF
TRBV7-8,many,TRBJ1-2,NA,TGTGCCAGCAGCCCCGGCGATGGCTACACCTTC,CASSPGDGYTF
TRBV4-3,few,TRBJ1-4,NA,TGCGCCAGCAGCCAATCCCTGGTCTCTGGAAAACTGTTTTTT,CASSQSLVSGKLFF
TRBV6-5,NA,TRBJ1-2,TRBD1,TGTGCCAGCAGTTACGGGGCAGGGGGCCGTGGCTACACCTTC,CASSYGAGGRGYTF
TRBV13,NA,TRBJ2-1,TRBD2,TGTGCCAGCAGCTTTAGCGGGGGGCGAAATGAGCAGTTCTTC,CASSFSGGRNEQFF
TRBV20-1,NA,TRBJ1-5,NA,TGCAGTGCTGTGGATCGGGGCAATCAGCCCCAGCATTTT,CSAVDRGNQPQHF
TRBV6-4,once,TRBJ2-3,NA,TGTGCCAGCAGTGAACCCTCCCCAGATACGCAGTATTTT,CASSEPSPDTQYF
TRBV20-1,NA,TRBJ1-2,NA,TGCAGTGCTACCTACGTATCCGCGACCTCCTGGGGTGGCTACACCTTC,CSATYVSATSWGGYTF
TRBV7-6,few,TRBJ1-4,NA,TGTGCCAGCAGCTTAGCAGAGGGGACCGCACGGGCAACTAATGAAAAACTGTTTTTT,CASSLAEGTARATNEKLFF
TRBV19,once,TRBJ2-5,NA,TGTGCCAGTAGTATTTGGCGGGGACGAGAGACCCAGTACTTC,CASSIWRGRETQYF
TRBV12-3/TRBV12-4,NA,TRBJ2-5,TRBD2,TGTGCCAGCAGCCGGGCGGGGGGGCCTAGAGAGACCCAGTACTTC,CASSRAGGPRETQYF
TRBV7-3,few,TRBJ2-2,NA,TGTGCCAGCAGCTTATTCAAGAACACCGGGGAGCTGTTTTTT,CASSLFKNTGELFF